One and the same sample provided the 18 T cell receptor beta chains below, sequenced in a study of T-cell memory formation after mild COVID-19. TCRdb ran MiXCR on the 5' RACE reads and lists one entry per CDR3 protein. This sample carries around 320,000 distinct CDR3 sequences, approximately 14% of them seen once, and the ten largest clones take over 20%. Sequencing was performed on PBMCs or a T cell subset sorted from them (not recorded which). The receptor source for this set is a man aged 18 to 29 who had mild COVID-19 (a few samples of this study predate the infection). Cell type and time point are not known.

The rearrangement joins TRBV10-3 to TRBJ1-5; D possibly corresponds to TRBD1 (6 bases). This CDR3 has 14 residues. Germline V gene lookup returns CDR1 ENHRY and CDR2 SYGVKD. V lost 0 bases and J lost 7, with 10 bases in between. The CDR3 loop is CAISESQGYQPQHF. DNA of the CDR3: TGTGCCATCAGTGAGTCGCAGGGGTACCAGCCCCAGCATTTT.

This clonotype was counted only a few times. The rearrangement uses TRBV18 and TRBJ2-3; maybe TRBD1 (6 bases). Trimming shortened V by 0 bases and J by 6 bases, and 13 bases separated the two germline ends. CDR3 length: 15 amino acids. Germline-derived CDR1 and CDR2 are KGHSH and LQKENI. For the CDR3, the DNA is TGTGCCAGCTCACCACCGACTGGGGGCTGGGATACGCAGTATTTT. It translates to CASSPPTGGWDTQYF.

This clonotype was detected only a few times. The rearrangement uses TRBV15 and TRBJ2-2; TRBD2 agrees at 9 bases. This CDR3 comprises 15 residues. Unmatched junction bases numbered 2, after V lost 6 bases and J lost 0 bases. Germline V lookup: CDR1 LNHNV, CDR2 YYDKDF (reference sequence). The CDR3 reads CATRLAGANTGELFF. DNA of the CDR3: TGTGCCACCAGGTTAGCGGGGGCGAACACCGGGGAGCTGTTTTTT.

There are many counts of this clonotype. The chain carries TRBV4-3 and TRBJ1-2; 8 bases agree with TRBD1. The V and J ends lost 5 bases and 6 bases, in that order; junction bases with no gene match: 5. CDR3 length: 13 residues. CDR1 LGHNA and CDR2 YSLEER come from the germline V gene. CDR3 in DNA: TGCGCCAGCAGCGCCGACAGGGGCCATGGCTACACCTTC. It encodes CASSADRGHGYTF.

This chain joins TRBV5-1 and TRBJ2-7, with 9 bases fitting TRBD2. The CDR3 runs to 17 residues. CDR1 is SGHRS, CDR2 YFSETQ, per germline. J gave up 0 bases and V 1 base, and 8 bases lay outside the gene matches. The CDR3 nucleotides are TGCGCCAGCAGCTTGAGGCTAGCGGGGACCAGCTCCTACGAGCAGTACGTC. As protein: CASSLRLAGTSSYEQYV.

This clonotype was counted between two and nine times. This chain joins TRBV11-1 and TRBJ2-2; perhaps TRBD1 as D (5 bases). CDR1 is SGHAT, CDR2 FQDESV, per germline (reference sequence). This CDR3 has 15 residues. V dropped 5 bases and J dropped 8 bases, with 18 bases sitting between them. CDR3 DNA sequence: TGTGCCAGCAGCCCGCGACAGTTACCCGGGGGGGAGCTGTTTTTT. Translating gives CASSPRQLPGGELFF.

This clonotype occurred a few times. The chain is built from TRBV9 and TRBJ2-7; TRBD2 aligns across 7 bases. Unmatched junction bases numbered 15, after V lost 4 bases and J lost 5 bases. Germline V gives CDR1 SGDLS, CDR2 YYNGEE. The CDR3 extends over 16 amino acids. CDR3 region: CASSPPRGGLLHEQYF. The CDR3 DNA sequence: TGTGCCAGCAGCCCACCCCGGGGAGGGCTTCTCCACGAGCAGTACTTC.

This chain joins TRBV7-2 and TRBJ2-1; TRBD2 might be the D (5 bases). The CDR3 contains 13 residues. V was trimmed by 1 base and J by 6 bases, leaving 7 bases between them. Germline lookup yields CDR1 SGHTA and CDR2 FQGNSA. CDR3 sequence (DNA): TGTGCCAGCAGCTTAGGAGGGTTCAATGAGCAGTTCTTC. As protein: CASSLGGFNEQFF. Together with reference TRBV7-2 and TRBJ2-1, the CDR3 gives the full variable domain: GAGVSQSPSNKVTEKGKDVELRCDPISGHTALYWYRQSLGQGLEFLIYFQGNSAPDKSGLPSDRFSAERTGGSVSTLTIQRTQQEDSAVYLCASSLGGFNEQFFGPGTRLTVL.

This clonotype occurred many times. This chain links TRBV7-2 with TRBJ2-3, with 7 bases aligning to TRBD2. V lost 6 bases to trimming and J lost 4 bases; unmatched junction nucleotides: 4. This CDR3 has 13 amino acids. The germline CDR1 and CDR2 sequences are SGHTA and FQGNSA. The CDR3 sequence: CASSFRGADTQYF. The CDR3 DNA reads TGTGCCAGCAGTTTCCGGGGGGCAGATACGCAGTATTTT.

The chain links TRBV4-3 to TRBJ1-5; no clear D. The ends were cut back, 0 bases at V and 0 bases at J, with 6 bases in the middle. Germline CDR1 reads LGHNA; CDR2 reads YSLEER. This CDR3 region has 15 residues. The chain's CDR3 is CASSQDRYSNQPQHF. CDR3 in DNA: TGCGCCAGCAGCCAAGATCGGTATAGCAATCAGCCCCAGCATTTT.

This clonotype was found a few times. The chain links TRBV7-2 to TRBJ1-5; D is perhaps TRBD1 (5 bases). The CDR3 consists of 15 residues. Germline-derived CDR1 and CDR2 are SGHTA and FQGNSA. Trimming stripped 2 bases from V and 0 bases from J, with 8 bases between. In DNA, the CDR3 is TGTGCCAGCAGCTTATACAGGATTAGCAATCAGCCCCAGCATTTT. Its translation is CASSLYRISNQPQHF.

This clonotype was seen a handful of times. The chain couples TRBV4-1 to TRBJ1-2, with 9 positions matching TRBD1. Germline CDR1 MGHRA, CDR2 YSYEKL. The CDR3 runs to 14 residues. With V trimmed by 3 bases and J by 3 bases, 2 bases remained unmatched. In DNA form, the CDR3 reads TGCGCCAGCAGCCATCGGACAGGGGACTATGGCTACACCTTC. Translation gives CASSHRTGDYGYTF.

This clonotype has ten or more counts. The chain employs TRBV5-1 and TRBJ1-2, with D tentatively TRBD1 (5 bases). The germline V gene has CDR1 SGHRS and CDR2 YFSETQ. This CDR3 region has 14 residues. Trimming removed 4 bases from V and 0 bases from J, with 10 bases in between. The CDR3 is CASSQDSPNYGYTF. The CDR3 nucleotides are TGCGCCAGCAGCCAAGACAGCCCTAACTATGGCTACACCTTC.

This clonotype was picked up a small number of times. The chain carries TRBV27 and TRBJ2-3, with a tentative D call TRBD2 (5 bases). The CDR3 contains 14 residues. V shed 5 bases and J shed 2 bases, with 11 bases lying between them. The germline V gene has CDR1 MNHEY and CDR2 SMNVEV (reference sequence). CDR3 bases: TGTGCCAGCAGTCTTAGCGCCCCCACAGATACGCAGTATTTT. Protein sequence: CASSLSAPTDTQYF.

This clonotype was seen a few times. The chain employs TRBV5-1 and TRBJ1-1; TRBD1 might be the D (6 bases). CDR1 SGHRS and CDR2 YFSETQ come from the germline V gene. This CDR3 contains 17 residues. Between the trimmed V and J ends, which lost 3 bases and 2 bases, there was a span of 20 bases. The CDR3 nucleotides are TGCGCCAGCAGCTGGAGGGGGGCGAGAATTAAAAACACTGAAGCTTTCTTT. This encodes CASSWRGARIKNTEAFF.

This clonotype has more than one count but fewer than ten. This chain connects TRBV3-1 to TRBJ1-2, with D hard to call. Germline values: CDR1 LGHDT, CDR2 YNNKEL (reference sequence). The CDR3 covers 14 residues. Trimming cost V 0 bases and J 4 bases, with 9 bases left between them. DNA for the CDR3: TGTGCCAGCAGCCAAGATGCGGGGTCCTATGGCTACACCTTC. This gives the protein CASSQDAGSYGYTF. Filled out from reference TRBV3-1 and TRBJ1-2, the complete variable domain reads DTAVSQTPKYLVTQMGNDKSIKCEQNLGHDTMYWYKQDSKKFLKIMFSYNNKELIINETVPNRFSPKSPDKAHLNLHINSLELGDSAVYFCASSQDAGSYGYTFGSGTRLTVV.

CDR3 nucleotides: TGTGCCAGCAAACGGGACAGCCACTACGAGCAGTACGTC. This codes for CASKRDSHYEQYV. The chain has TRBV6-2 or TRBV6-3 and TRBJ2-7; 7 bases align to TRBD1. This CDR3 spans 13 amino acids. Trimming cost V 7 bases and J 3 bases; bases outside gene matches: 6. Germline lookup yields CDR1 MNHEY and CDR2 SVGEGT.

This clonotype was seen a few times. The rearrangement joins TRBV12-3 or TRBV12-4 to TRBJ1-2; D is perhaps TRBD1 (5 bases). This CDR3 has 13 residues. Trimming cost V 6 bases and J 4 bases, with 12 bases left between them. The CDR3 DNA sequence: TGTGCCAGCAGACCAGAGACAGTCTATGGCTACACCTTC. Its translation: CASRPETVYGYTF.